This TCR beta chain was sequenced in a study of cytomegalovirus exposure and HLA in healthy donors. The CDR3 consists of 13 residues. Trimming took 3 bases from V and 5 from J, leaving 7 bases between them. From germline, CDR1 is LNHDA and CDR2 SQIVND (reference sequence). TCRdb keeps only in-frame clones here, not all; method: immunoSEQ multiplex PCR. The sample has some 130,000 clones; around 93% are singletons. The sample was PBMCs. The chain joins TRBV19 to TRBJ1-4; D is uncertain. The receptor's source is a young man in good health and CMV-seropositive. CDR3: CASSIVENEKLFF. Written as DNA, the CDR3 is TGTGCCAGTAGTATCGTGGAGAATGAAAAACTGTTTTTT.